This T cell receptor (beta chain) is drawn from a study of regulatory T cells in long-lasting Graves disease. Notes on the study in general: Among the persistent patients, 2,741 public clonotypes were shared, more than the roughly 990 shared among new patients.

Time point meaning: newly diagnosed GD, antithyroid drugs for less than 3 months. PBMC-derived RNA was used for the TCR library. Arm-PCR of CDR3 regions and iRepertoire HTBI primers were the basis on which TCR beta libraries were built. In the original processing: Looking across samples, the authors found under 75 TRBV and 15 or so TRBJ segments. TCRdb passed the multiplex PCR reads through MiXCR, listing each CDR3 protein once. Here the V and J calls rest on TCRdb's processing, not on the authors' analysis. The sample holds about 470,000 distinct CDR3 sequences, under 15% seen once. This clonotype was picked up a small number of times. The antigen remains unidentified. This sample was shared with a second study, whose subject was T cells in Graves' hyperthyroidism and ophthalmopathy.

Sequenced material: peripheral blood mononuclear cells (PBMCs), taken at new diagnosis, from a patient treated with antithyroid drugs. The receptor comes from a woman aged 25-40 years with Graves disease.

CDR3 in DNA: TGTGCCAGCAGTTTAGGCTACGGCGGGGTGGGCAATGAGCAGTTCTTC. Its protein product is CASSLGYGGVGNEQFF. The chain uses TRBV27 and TRBJ2-1, with D perhaps TRBD2 (6 bases). Germline V gene sequence: CDR1 MNHEY, CDR2 SMNVEV (reference sequence). V was cut by 2 bases and J by 6 bases, with 17 bases left in between. This CDR3 has 16 residues.